This record looks at one TCR beta chain sequence and its context. These data are taken from a study of blood T cell repertoires in COVID-19. V dropped 1 base and J dropped 3 bases, with 10 bases sitting between them. The CDR3 runs to 15 residues. Germline V CDR1 and CDR2: SGHTA, FQGNSA. Here immunoSEQ multiplex PCR was the method, and the copy in TCRdb shows in-frame clones only, minus some. Of roughly 210,000 clones detected, less than 90% appear once; the ten largest clones hold 10%. The sequence came from a woman aged 80 or over with COVID-19, enrolled during active disease. V is TRBV7-2 and J is TRBJ1-5; the D is unclear. Sequences were obtained from peripheral blood. In DNA form, the CDR3 reads TGTGCCAGCAGCTTAGGGGTAGCGGACAATCAGCCCCAGCATTTT. As protein: CASSLGVADNQPQHF.